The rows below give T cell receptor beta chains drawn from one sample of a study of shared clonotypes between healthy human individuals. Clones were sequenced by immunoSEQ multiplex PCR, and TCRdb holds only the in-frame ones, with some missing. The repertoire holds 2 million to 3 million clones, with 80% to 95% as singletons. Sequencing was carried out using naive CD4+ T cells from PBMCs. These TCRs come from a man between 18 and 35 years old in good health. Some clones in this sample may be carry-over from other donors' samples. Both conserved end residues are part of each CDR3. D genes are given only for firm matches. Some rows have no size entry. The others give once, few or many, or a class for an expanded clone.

CSVEMWDRGGYEQYF | TGCAGCGTTGAGATGTGGGACAGGGGAGGATACGAGCAGTACTTC | TRBJ2-7 | TRBD1 | TRBV29-1 | .
CASSLGWEGYNEQFF | TGTGCCAGCAGTTTAGGCTGGGAGGGTTACAATGAGCAGTTCTTC | TRBJ2-1 | TRBD2 | TRBV27 | .
CASSPGQGGHYGYTF | TGTGCCAGCAGCCCAGGTCAAGGGGGCCATTATGGCTACACCTTC | TRBJ1-2 | TRBD1 | TRBV11-2 | .
CASSPLPTGQASGNTIYF | TGTGCCAGCAGTCCTCTCCCCACAGGACAGGCATCTGGAAACACCATATATTTT | TRBJ1-3 | TRBD1 | TRBV27 | .
CASSRGPADTQYF | TGTGCCAGCAGCCGAGGGCCAGCAGATACGCAGTATTTT | TRBJ2-3 | . | TRBV11-3 | .
CASSLWARTSSYEQYF | TGTGCCAGCAGTTTATGGGCCAGGACGAGCTCCTACGAGCAGTACTTC | TRBJ2-7 | . | TRBV28 | .
CSVGTQVRIRSEAFF | TGCAGCGTAGGAACACAGGTTAGGATAAGATCTGAAGCTTTCTTT | TRBJ1-1 | . | TRBV29-1 | .
CASSTRQGNTEAFF | TGTGCCAGCAGCACACGACAGGGAAACACTGAAGCTTTCTTT | TRBJ1-1 | TRBD1 | TRBV7-2 | .
CASSYRDEAFF | TGTGCCAGCAGTTACAGAGATGAAGCTTTCTTT | TRBJ1-1 | . | TRBV28 | .
CASSEETGHRNTIYF | TGTGCCAGCAGTGAGGAAACGGGCCACCGAAACACCATATATTTT | TRBJ1-3 | . | TRBV6-1 | .
CASSSDPGQGANEQFF | TGTGCCAGCAGCTCAGACCCCGGACAGGGGGCAAATGAGCAGTTCTTC | TRBJ2-1 | TRBD1 | TRBV7-3 | .
CATTGDSNQPQHF | TGTGCCACGACAGGGGACAGTAATCAGCCCCAGCATTTT | TRBJ1-5 | TRBD1 | TRBV2 | .
CASNRADTKNIQYF | TGTGCCAGCAACAGGGCTGATACCAAAAACATTCAGTACTTC | TRBJ2-4 | . | TRBV2 | .
CASSLDGPPNEKLFF | TGCGCCAGCAGCTTGGACGGCCCTCCCAATGAAAAACTGTTTTTT | TRBJ1-4 | . | TRBV5-1 | .
CASRTSGSSDTQYF | TGTGCCAGCCGAACTAGCGGGAGTTCGGATACGCAGTATTTT | TRBJ2-3 | TRBD2 | TRBV6-4 | .
CSAEGGSSYEQYF | TGCAGCGCTGAAGGGGGCAGTTCCTACGAGCAGTACTTC | TRBJ2-7 | TRBD1 | TRBV29-1 | once
CASSERQYGYTF | TGTGCCAGCAGTGAAAGACAGTATGGCTACACCTTC | TRBJ1-2 | . | TRBV28 | .
CASSGGTSDYNEQFF | TGTGCCAGCAGCGGGGGGACTAGCGACTACAATGAGCAGTTCTTC | TRBJ2-1 | TRBD2 | TRBV25-1 | .
CASSLGGLGSNQPQHF | TGTGCCAGCAGTTTAGGTGGACTGGGCAGCAATCAGCCCCAGCATTTT | TRBJ1-5 | . | TRBV28 | .
CASSPTKGVGYEQYF | TGTGCCAGCTCACCAACCAAGGGGGTCGGCTACGAGCAGTACTTC | TRBJ2-7 | . | TRBV18 | once
CASSALGSGTFYEQYF | TGTGCCAGCAGCGCTCTGGGTAGCGGGACTTTCTACGAGCAGTACTTC | TRBJ2-7 | TRBD2 | TRBV9 | .
CASSLNWGTYEQYF | TGTGCCAGCAGCTTAAATTGGGGGACCTACGAGCAGTACTTC | TRBJ2-7 | . | TRBV7-2 | .
CASSVVLAGGPNEQFF | TGTGCCAGCAGCGTAGTCCTAGCGGGAGGGCCGAATGAGCAGTTCTTC | TRBJ2-1 | TRBD2 | TRBV9 | .
CASSQAVAGGPRQFF | TGTGCCAGCAGCCAAGCTGTAGCGGGAGGGCCACGGCAGTTCTTC | TRBJ2-1 | TRBD2 | TRBV4-2 | .
CASSQGLQGSYEQYF | TGCGCCAGCAGCCAAGGTCTACAGGGTTCGTACGAGCAGTACTTC | TRBJ2-7 | . | TRBV4-3 | .
CAWRTTYEQYF | TGTGCCTGGCGGACGACCTACGAGCAGTACTTC | TRBJ2-7 | . | TRBV30 | .
CASSLISGEGSLYEQYF | TGTGCCAGCAGCTTAATCTCGGGGGAGGGATCCCTCTACGAGCAGTACTTC | TRBJ2-7 | TRBD2 | TRBV11-2 | .
CASSLGTSGRGASVYEQYF | TGTGCCAGCAGTTTGGGAACTAGCGGGAGGGGAGCAAGCGTATACGAGCAGTACTTC | TRBJ2-7 | TRBD2 | TRBV28 | .
CASSEAGYGYTF | TGCGCCAGCAGTGAGGCCGGCTATGGCTACACCTTC | TRBJ1-2 | . | TRBV10-2 | .
CASSFAPPLDTQYF | TGCGCCAGCAGCTTTGCGCCCCCTTTAGATACGCAGTATTTT | TRBJ2-3 | . | TRBV5-1 | .
CASNQGRSYEQYF | TGTGCCAGCAATCAGGGGCGTTCCTACGAGCAGTACTTC | TRBJ2-7 | . | TRBV4-2 | .
CASSLAGTANTEAFF | TGCGCCAGCAGCTTGGCGGGGACAGCGAACACTGAAGCTTTCTTT | TRBJ1-1 | TRBD1 | TRBV5-1 | .
CASMGSGGEGEQFF | TGTGCCAGTATGGGAAGCGGGGGGGAGGGCGAGCAGTTCTTC | TRBJ2-1 | TRBD2 | TRBV19 | .
CASSTGRLNTEAFF | TGTGCCAGCAGCACAGGACGGTTGAACACTGAAGCTTTCTTT | TRBJ1-1 | . | TRBV9 | .
CASSQGPPRGAYNEQFF | TGCGCCAGCAGCCAAGGTCCCCCCCGCGGAGCCTACAATGAGCAGTTCTTC | TRBJ2-1 | . | TRBV4-3 | once
CASGASGSPDTQYF | TGTGCTAGTGGGGCTAGCGGGAGCCCAGATACGCAGTATTTT | TRBJ2-3 | TRBD2 | TRBV12-5 | .
CSVEDLQGGYTGELFF | TGCAGCGTTGAAGATCTGCAAGGGGGATATACCGGGGAGCTGTTTTTT | TRBJ2-2 | . | TRBV29-1 | .
CSAIPGGSYNEQFF | TGCAGCGCGATTCCGGGCGGCTCCTACAATGAGCAGTTCTTC | TRBJ2-1 | . | TRBV29-1 | once
CASSSRVNGANVLTF | TGTGCCAGCAGTTCCAGGGTAAATGGGGCCAACGTCCTGACTTTC | TRBJ2-6 | . | TRBV5-4 | .
CASSTRLNAMTGGGETQYF | TGTGCCAGCAGCACCCGTCTCAACGCCATGACAGGGGGCGGGGAGACCCAGTACTTC | TRBJ2-5 | TRBD1 | TRBV7-2 | .
CASSQDYGGEYF | TGTGCCAGCAGCCAAGATTACGGGGGGGAGTACTTC | TRBJ2-5 | TRBD2 | TRBV14 | once
CASSLAGPTAGGYTF | TGTGCCAGCAGCTTGGCCGGGCCCACGGCGGGGGGCTACACCTTC | TRBJ1-2 | . | TRBV5-4 | .
CASSTGTGIGNTIYF | TGTGCCAGTAGTACCGGGACAGGGATTGGAAACACCATATATTTT | TRBJ1-3 | TRBD1 | TRBV19 | .
CASSLLTSGSLNEQFF | TGTGCCAGCAGTTTATTGACTAGCGGGAGCCTCAATGAGCAGTTCTTC | TRBJ2-1 | TRBD2 | TRBV28 | once
CASSDRDRASYTF | TGCGCCAGCAGTGATAGGGACAGGGCGAGCTACACCTTC | TRBJ1-2 | TRBD1 | TRBV10-2 | .
CASSLRQGYNSPLHF | TGTGCCAGCAGCTTAAGGCAGGGCTATAATTCACCCCTCCACTTT | TRBJ1-6 | . | TRBV7-2 | .
CASSLASGREETQYF | TGCGCCAGCAGCTTAGCGAGCGGGAGGGAAGAGACCCAGTACTTC | TRBJ2-5 | TRBD2 | TRBV5-1 | .
CASKPSGGGNEKLFF | TGTGCCAGCAAACCTTCAGGGGGGGGTAATGAAAAACTGTTTTTT | TRBJ1-4 | TRBD1 | TRBV28 | .
CASSQDLVTNEKLFF | TGCGCCAGCAGCCAAGATCTCGTGACAAACGAAAAACTGTTTTTT | TRBJ1-4 | . | TRBV4-3 | .
CASSILAGVAKNIQYF | TGTGCCAGTAGTATTTTAGCGGGAGTGGCCAAAAACATTCAGTACTTC | TRBJ2-4 | TRBD2 | TRBV19 | .
CASSLGQLLQETQYF | TGCGCCAGCAGCTTGGGGCAGCTACTCCAAGAGACCCAGTACTTC | TRBJ2-5 | . | TRBV5-1 | .
CASPRGDEGNEQFF | TGTGCCAGCCCCAGGGGAGATGAAGGCAATGAGCAGTTCTTC | TRBJ2-1 | . | TRBV21-1 | .
CAWIEGGGGANVLTF | TGTGCCTGGATTGAGGGGGGAGGTGGGGCCAACGTCCTGACTTTC | TRBJ2-6 | . | TRBV30 | .
CASSLALYLGYNEQFF | TGTGCCAGCAGCCTGGCTTTGTACCTCGGCTACAATGAGCAGTTCTTC | TRBJ2-1 | . | TRBV4-2 | once
CASSSRDYLPPGELFF | TGTGCCAGCAGCTCACGGGACTATTTGCCCCCCGGGGAGCTGTTTTTT | TRBJ2-2 | TRBD2 | TRBV7-9 | .
CASSPRTGSDEQFF | TGTGCCAGCAGCCCGAGGACAGGGAGCGATGAGCAGTTCTTC | TRBJ2-1 | TRBD1 | TRBV7-2 | once
CASSLARGGYNEQFF | TGTGCCAGCAGCTTGGCCAGGGGGGGCTACAATGAGCAGTTCTTC | TRBJ2-1 | . | TRBV5-4 | .
CASSPNRQNYGYTF | TGTGCCAGCAGCCCTAACAGGCAGAACTATGGCTACACCTTC | TRBJ1-2 | . | TRBV5-4 | .
CASSRLATYEQYF | TGTGCCAGCTCCCGGCTAGCGACCTACGAGCAGTACTTC | TRBJ2-7 | . | TRBV18 | once